This is a list of T cell receptor beta chains from one sample in a study of CD8+ T cells in alopecia areata. This table comes from immunoSEQ multiplex PCR, and its TCRdb copy is limited to in-frame clones, with some not included. Of approximately 180,000 clones in the sample, roughly 50% were seen once. The input for sequencing was CD8+ T cells sorted from blood, taken at week 24, from a patient treated with tofacitinib. Receptors were obtained from a human donor with alopecia areata. The CDR3 runs from the conserved cysteine through the conserved F or W. The D gene is left open where the match is weak. Part of the rows lack a size; the others show once, few, many or a class for expanded clones.

TRBD2	.	TRBV6-6	TRBJ2-7	TGTGCCAGCAGTTACTGGACTAGCGGGGGCGACGAGCAGTACTTC	CASSYWTSGGDEQYF
.	.	TRBV7-2	TRBJ1-4	TGTGCCAGCAGCTCCTCGACAGAGGGGGAAAAACTGTTTTTT	CASSSSTEGEKLFF
.	few	TRBV30	TRBJ2-1	TGTGCCTGGAGCCCCGATATGGGGAATGAGCAGTTCTTC	CAWSPDMGNEQFF
TRBD2	.	TRBV4-3	TRBJ2-1	TGCGCCAGCAGCCAAAGCGGACTAGCGGACAATGAGCAGTTCTTC	CASSQSGLADNEQFF
.	.	TRBV6-1	TRBJ1-1	TGTGCCAGCAAATCAGACACTGAAGCTTTCTTT	CASKSDTEAFF
TRBD1	.	TRBV9	TRBJ2-7	TGTGCCAGCAGCGCGACAGGGAAAAGCTACGAGCAGTACTTC	CASSATGKSYEQYF
TRBD1	.	TRBV20-1	TRBJ2-1	TGCAGTGCTTGGACAGGGAATGAGCAGTTCTTC	CSAWTGNEQFF
.	few	TRBV4-1	TRBJ1-1	TGCGCCAGCAGCCGCACAGAGAACACTGAAGCTTTCTTT	CASSRTENTEAFF
.	.	TRBV29-1	TRBJ2-5	TGCAGCGTTGGAGGATTGGGTGTAGCGGCCCAGTACTTC	CSVGGLGVAAQYF
TRBD1	.	TRBV10-3	TRBJ2-5	TGTGCCATCCTAGGGACAGACCAAGAGACCCAGTACTTC	CAILGTDQETQYF
.	.	TRBV11-3	TRBJ2-2	TGTGCCAGCAGCTCTAAGGACGAGAACACCGGGGAGCTGTTTTTT	CASSSKDENTGELFF
.	.	TRBV2	TRBJ2-2	TGTGCCAGCAGTGAATCGGTTCGCACCGGGGAGCTGTTTTTT	CASSESVRTGELFF
.	.	TRBV6-5	TRBJ2-7	TGTGCCAGCAGTTTGCGAGGGGCCTACGAGCAGTACTTC	CASSLRGAYEQYF
.	few	TRBV5-1	TRBJ1-5	TGCGCCAGCATCCCCAATAGCAATCAGCCCCAGCATTTT	CASIPNSNQPQHF
TRBD1	.	TRBV30	TRBJ2-7	TGTGCCTGCCTTGACAGGGGAGTAGGCTACGAGCAGTACTTC	CACLDRGVGYEQYF
.	.	TRBV30	TRBJ1-5	TGTGCCTGGAGTGTAACAGGGACTTATCAGCCCCAGCATTTT	CAWSVTGTYQPQHF
.	.	TRBV30	TRBJ1-1	TGTGCCTGGAGGGGAGGTGGGACGGGCACTGAAGCTTTCTTT	CAWRGGGTGTEAFF
TRBD2	.	TRBV5-1	TRBJ2-7	TGCGCCAGCAGCTTGGACCCGGGGGGCTACGAGCAGTACTTC	CASSLDPGGYEQYF
TRBD1	few	TRBV28	TRBJ2-2	TGTGCCAGCAGCCCGACCGGGACAGGGGGTACCGGGGAGCTGTTTTTT	CASSPTGTGGTGELFF
.	.	TRBV29-1	TRBJ1-2	TGCAGCGTCGAAAAAGACCGAGAATTTAACTATGGCTACACCTTC	CSVEKDREFNYGYTF
.	.	TRBV28	TRBJ1-6	TGTGCCAGCAGTTTCAGGCATCTATATAATTCACCCCTCCACTTT	CASSFRHLYNSPLHF
TRBD1	few	TRBV13	TRBJ1-2	TGTGCCAGCAGCACGGGGACAGGGGGCGCCGGCTATGGCTACACCTTC	CASSTGTGGAGYGYTF
.	few	TRBV30	TRBJ2-1	TGTGCCTGGAGTGACGGGACGGGGGAGCAGTTCTTC	CAWSDGTGEQFF
TRBD1	medium-sized	TRBV6-4	TRBJ2-3	TGTGCCAGCAGTGACTCCCAGGGGGCAGATACGCAGTATTTT	CASSDSQGADTQYF
TRBD1	few	TRBV9	TRBJ1-5	TGTGCCAGCAGCGTAGGAGGGGGCTCACGACAGCCCCAGCATTTT	CASSVGGGSRQPQHF
.	few	TRBV10-2	TRBJ1-5	TGCGCCAGCAGTGATAGAGGGGAATATCAGCCCCAGCATTTT	CASSDRGEYQPQHF
.	.	TRBV9	TRBJ1-2	TGTGCCAGCAGCGTAGAAGAGGGGAGCTATGGCTACACCTTC	CASSVEEGSYGYTF
TRBD1	.	TRBV27	TRBJ1-5	TGTGCCAGCAGTCCTCACACGACAGGGGTGAACCAGCCCCAGCATTTT	CASSPHTTGVNQPQHF
TRBD1	.	TRBV6-6	TRBJ2-7	TGTGCCAGCAGTGTCGGACAGGGGAGACCTTACGAGCAGTACTTC	CASSVGQGRPYEQYF
.	.	TRBV4-3	TRBJ2-7	TGCGCCAGCAGCCAAGATCATGTGAACAGTTTACGTTACGAGCAGTACTTC	CASSQDHVNSLRYEQYF
.	few	TRBV6-5	TRBJ2-1	TGTGCCAGCAGTAGGACACTGGGGGACAATGAGCAGTTCTTC	CASSRTLGDNEQFF
.	.	TRBV16	TRBJ1-5	TGTGCCAGCAGCCAACGCGGGTCGCACCAGCCCCAGCATTTT	CASSQRGSHQPQHF
TRBD1	.	TRBV25-1	TRBJ2-4	TGTGCCAGCAGTGGCCCGGGACAGGCGGGGAACATTCAGTACTTC	CASSGPGQAGNIQYF